This is a list of T cell receptor beta chains from one sample in a study of T cells in Graves' hyperthyroidism and ophthalmopathy. One entry per CDR3 protein results from TCRdb running MiXCR on the multiplex PCR reads. This table has hundreds of thousands of distinct CDR3 sequences, 40% to 55% appearing once. Sequenced material: peripheral blood or thyroid tissue (not recorded which). The receptors were sampled from an adult man with Graves' disease, either hyperthyroidism or ophthalmopathy (not recorded which). CDR3s include the opening cysteine and the closing phenylalanine or tryptophan. D genes are given only for firm matches. Only part of the rows carry a size: once, few, many, or a class if the clone is expanded.

D gene: NA
J gene: TRBJ1-1
clone size: NA
V gene: TRBV24-1
CDR3 DNA: TGTGCCACCAGTGATCCGGCTCTGACAGGGAACACTGAAGCTTTCTTT
CDR3 protein: CATSDPALTGNTEAFF

D gene: NA
J gene: TRBJ2-5
clone size: few
V gene: TRBV7-2
CDR3 DNA: TGTGCCAGCAGCTTACCCACTGGCGGTCCGGAGACCCAGTACTTC
CDR3 protein: CASSLPTGGPETQYF

D gene: NA
J gene: TRBJ1-5
clone size: many
V gene: TRBV24-1
CDR3 DNA: TGTGCCACCAGTCAGGGTTATCAGCCCCAGCATTTT
CDR3 protein: CATSQGYQPQHF

D gene: NA
J gene: TRBJ2-5
clone size: few
V gene: TRBV7-8
CDR3 DNA: TGTGCCAGCAGCCCGGGACTTAATAAAGAGACCCAGTACTTC
CDR3 protein: CASSPGLNKETQYF

D gene: TRBD1
J gene: TRBJ1-5
clone size: NA
V gene: TRBV12-3/TRBV12-4
CDR3 DNA: TGTGCCAGCAGACTAACAGGGGATCAGCCCCAGCATTTT
CDR3 protein: CASRLTGDQPQHF

D gene: NA
J gene: TRBJ2-5
clone size: many
V gene: TRBV7-6
CDR3 DNA: TGTGCCAGCAGCTTAGCGACGTCCGAGACCCAGTACTTC
CDR3 protein: CASSLATSETQYF

D gene: NA
J gene: TRBJ1-2
clone size: NA
V gene: TRBV11-2
CDR3 DNA: TGTGCCAGCAGCTTAGGAATCGGCTATGGCTACACCTTC
CDR3 protein: CASSLGIGYGYTF

D gene: TRBD1
J gene: TRBJ1-2
clone size: many
V gene: TRBV29-1
CDR3 DNA: TGCAGCGTCCCCGGACAGGGGGCCTATGGCTACACCTTC
CDR3 protein: CSVPGQGAYGYTF

D gene: TRBD2
J gene: TRBJ2-5
clone size: NA
V gene: TRBV19
CDR3 DNA: TGTGCCAGTAGTACCCCGGGACTAGCGGGAGAAGCGGGAGAGACCCAGTACTTC
CDR3 protein: CASSTPGLAGEAGETQYF

D gene: TRBD1
J gene: TRBJ2-5
clone size: many
V gene: TRBV20-1
CDR3 DNA: TGCAGTGCTAGGAGGGACAGTGGCCAAGAGACCCAGTACTTC
CDR3 protein: CSARRDSGQETQYF

D gene: NA
J gene: TRBJ1-3
clone size: NA
V gene: TRBV19
CDR3 DNA: TGTGCCAGTAGTATGCCCGGTGGGACTAGAACTGGAAACACCATATATTTT
CDR3 protein: CASSMPGGTRTGNTIYF

D gene: NA
J gene: TRBJ2-2
clone size: few
V gene: TRBV11-2
CDR3 DNA: TGTGCCAGCAGCTTAGGCCCCTACAACAGGGCTCGGTACGACACCGGGGAGCTGTTTTTT
CDR3 protein: CASSLGPYNRARYDTGELFF

D gene: NA
J gene: TRBJ2-7
clone size: NA
V gene: TRBV20-1
CDR3 DNA: TGCAGTACGCTTAGCGGTCACTCCTACGAGCAGTACTTC
CDR3 protein: CSTLSGHSYEQYF

D gene: NA
J gene: TRBJ1-1
clone size: NA
V gene: TRBV7-8
CDR3 DNA: TGTGCCAGCAGCTGGGACTCTGGAACCACTGAAGCTTTCTTT
CDR3 protein: CASSWDSGTTEAFF

D gene: TRBD1
J gene: TRBJ1-1
clone size: few
V gene: TRBV20-1
CDR3 DNA: TGCAGTGTAAACAAGGGGGCAATGAACACTGAAGCTTTCTTT
CDR3 protein: CSVNKGAMNTEAFF

D gene: NA
J gene: TRBJ1-2
clone size: few
V gene: TRBV12-3/TRBV12-4
CDR3 DNA: TGTGCCAGCAGTTTAGCGCGGCAGAGGAGCTATGGCTACACCTTC
CDR3 protein: CASSLARQRSYGYTF

D gene: NA
J gene: TRBJ1-2
clone size: NA
V gene: TRBV9
CDR3 DNA: TGTGCCAGCGATCACAGGGTGAACTATGGCTACACCTTC
CDR3 protein: CASDHRVNYGYTF

D gene: NA
J gene: TRBJ1-3
clone size: few
V gene: TRBV6-5
CDR3 DNA: TGTGCCAGCAGCGATCTCTCGCGGAACACCATATATTTT
CDR3 protein: CASSDLSRNTIYF

D gene: TRBD1
J gene: TRBJ1-2
clone size: NA
V gene: TRBV7-9
CDR3 DNA: TGTGCCAGCAGTGGGCGGACAGGGAGTACGCCCTACACCTTC
CDR3 protein: CASSGRTGSTPYTF

D gene: TRBD1
J gene: TRBJ1-5
clone size: many
V gene: TRBV10-3
CDR3 DNA: TGTGCCATCAGGGACAGGGATGGGAATCAGCCCCAGCATTTT
CDR3 protein: CAIRDRDGNQPQHF

D gene: NA
J gene: TRBJ1-3
clone size: NA
V gene: TRBV10-3
CDR3 DNA: TGTGCCATCAGTGTGGAGCCTAACTATGGCTACACCATATATTTT
CDR3 protein: CAISVEPNYGYTIYF

D gene: TRBD1
J gene: TRBJ2-5
clone size: NA
V gene: TRBV20-1
CDR3 DNA: TGCAGTGCCGGGGGACAGGGCCAAGAGACCCAGTACTTC
CDR3 protein: CSAGGQGQETQYF

D gene: TRBD2
J gene: TRBJ2-3
clone size: NA
V gene: TRBV20-1
CDR3 DNA: TGCAGTGCTAGAGGTTCTAGCGGGGGCCGCACAGATACGCAGTATTTT
CDR3 protein: CSARGSSGGRTDTQYF

D gene: NA
J gene: TRBJ2-7
clone size: NA
V gene: TRBV7-3
CDR3 DNA: TGTGCCAGCAGCTTAAGCCGGACCTCCTACGAGCAGTACTTC
CDR3 protein: CASSLSRTSYEQYF

D gene: NA
J gene: TRBJ1-5
clone size: many
V gene: TRBV24-1
CDR3 DNA: TGTGCCACCAGTGAGGGTTTAGGGAGCAATCAGCCCCAGCATTTT
CDR3 protein: CATSEGLGSNQPQHF

D gene: NA
J gene: TRBJ1-1
clone size: NA
V gene: TRBV14
CDR3 DNA: TGTGCCAGCAGCCCAAGTGGCGTGAACACTGAAGCTTTCTTT
CDR3 protein: CASSPSGVNTEAFF

D gene: TRBD1
J gene: TRBJ1-2
clone size: NA
V gene: TRBV29-1
CDR3 DNA: TGCAGCAGTGCGGGACAGGGAAATGGCTACACCTTC
CDR3 protein: CSSAGQGNGYTF

D gene: NA
J gene: TRBJ1-4
clone size: NA
V gene: TRBV12-3/TRBV12-4
CDR3 DNA: TGTGCCAGCAGTTTCACCTCAACTAATGAAAAACTGTTTTTT
CDR3 protein: CASSFTSTNEKLFF

D gene: NA
J gene: TRBJ1-5
clone size: NA
V gene: TRBV20-1
CDR3 DNA: TGCAGTGCTAGAGAACCGAGTAGCAATCAGCCCCAGCATTTT
CDR3 protein: CSAREPSSNQPQHF

D gene: NA
J gene: TRBJ2-7
clone size: many
V gene: TRBV20-1
CDR3 DNA: TGCAGTGCTAGATCAAAGGGTCGAGGTACGCACGAGCAGTACTTC
CDR3 protein: CSARSKGRGTHEQYF

D gene: TRBD1
J gene: TRBJ1-3
clone size: NA
V gene: TRBV25-1
CDR3 DNA: TGTGCCAGCAGTGAATGGGGACAGGGCGCTGGAAACACCATATATTTT
CDR3 protein: CASSEWGQGAGNTIYF